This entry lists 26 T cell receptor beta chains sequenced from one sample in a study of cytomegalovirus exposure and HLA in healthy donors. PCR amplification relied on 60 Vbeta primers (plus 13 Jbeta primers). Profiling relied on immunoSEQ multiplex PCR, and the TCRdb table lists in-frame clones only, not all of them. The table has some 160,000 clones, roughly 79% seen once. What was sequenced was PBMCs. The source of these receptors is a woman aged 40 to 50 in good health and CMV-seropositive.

The chain's CDR3 is CAISERTGYGYTF. CDR3 sequence (DNA): TGTGCCATCAGTGAGAGGACAGGGTATGGCTACACCTTC. The chain links TRBV10-3 to TRBJ1-2, with 8 bases that match TRBD1. V gave up 2 bases and J gave up 5 bases; unmatched junction bases: 1. CDR3 length: 13 amino acids. The germline V gene has CDR1 ENHRY and CDR2 SYGVKD.

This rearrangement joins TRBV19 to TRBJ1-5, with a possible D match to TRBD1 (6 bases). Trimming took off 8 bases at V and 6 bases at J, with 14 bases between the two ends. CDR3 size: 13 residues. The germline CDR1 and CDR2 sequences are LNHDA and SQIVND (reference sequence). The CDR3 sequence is CASRQGLSQPQHF. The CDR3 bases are TGTGCCAGTCGTCAGGGGCTGAGTCAGCCCCAGCATTTT.

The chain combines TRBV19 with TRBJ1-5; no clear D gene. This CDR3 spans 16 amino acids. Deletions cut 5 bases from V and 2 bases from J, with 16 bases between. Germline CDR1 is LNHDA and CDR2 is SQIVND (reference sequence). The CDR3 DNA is TGTGCCAGTAGTGCCGTTTCGGGGTTCGGCAATCAGCCCCAGCATTTT. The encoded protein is CASSAVSGFGNQPQHF.

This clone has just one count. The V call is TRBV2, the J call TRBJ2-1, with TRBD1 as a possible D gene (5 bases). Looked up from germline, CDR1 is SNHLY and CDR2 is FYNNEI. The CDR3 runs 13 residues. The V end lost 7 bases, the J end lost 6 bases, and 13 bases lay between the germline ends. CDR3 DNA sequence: TGTGCCAGCAATACATGGGGCAGCAATGAGCAGTTCTTC. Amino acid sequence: CASNTWGSNEQFF. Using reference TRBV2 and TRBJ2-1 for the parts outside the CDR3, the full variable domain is EPEVTQTPSHQVTQMGQEVILRCVPISNHLYFYWYRQILGQKVEFLVSFYNNEISEKSEIFDDQFSVERPDGSNFTLKIRSTKLEDSAMYFCASNTWGSNEQFFGPGTRLTVL.

CDR3 nucleotides: TGTGCCTGGAGCGGACCCATGGGACAGATTAATGAAAAACTGTTTTTT. This translates into CAWSGPMGQINEKLFF. The chain has TRBV30 and TRBJ1-4; TRBD1 matches at 7 bases. The CDR3 covers 16 residues. Germline V gene sequence: CDR1 GTSNPN, CDR2 SVGIG (reference sequence). V shed 3 bases, J shed 4 bases, and the junction held 11 bases outside the gene matches.

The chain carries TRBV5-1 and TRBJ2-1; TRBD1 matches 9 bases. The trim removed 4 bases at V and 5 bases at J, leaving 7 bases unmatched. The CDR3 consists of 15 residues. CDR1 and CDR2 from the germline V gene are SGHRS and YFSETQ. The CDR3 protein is CASSALGQGNNEQFF. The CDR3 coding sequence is TGCGCCAGCAGCGCCTTAGGACAGGGGAACAATGAGCAGTTCTTC.

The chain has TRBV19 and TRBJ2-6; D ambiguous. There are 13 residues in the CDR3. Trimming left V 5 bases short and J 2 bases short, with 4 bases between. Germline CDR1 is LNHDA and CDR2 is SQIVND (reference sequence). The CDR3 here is CASSQTGANVLTF. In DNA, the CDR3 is TGTGCCAGTAGTCAAACTGGGGCCAACGTCCTGACTTTC. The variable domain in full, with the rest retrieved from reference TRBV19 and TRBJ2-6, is DGGITQSPKYLFRKEGQNVTLSCEQNLNHDAMYWYRQDPGQGLRLIYYSQIVNDFQKGDIAEGYSVSREKKESFPLTVTSAQKNPTAFYLCASSQTGANVLTFGAGSRLTVL.

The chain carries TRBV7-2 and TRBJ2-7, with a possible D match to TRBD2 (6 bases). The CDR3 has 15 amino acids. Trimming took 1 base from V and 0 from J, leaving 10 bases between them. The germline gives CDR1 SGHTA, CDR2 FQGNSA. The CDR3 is CASSLDGGLSYEQYF. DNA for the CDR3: TGTGCCAGCAGCTTAGACGGGGGTCTCTCCTACGAGCAGTACTTC.

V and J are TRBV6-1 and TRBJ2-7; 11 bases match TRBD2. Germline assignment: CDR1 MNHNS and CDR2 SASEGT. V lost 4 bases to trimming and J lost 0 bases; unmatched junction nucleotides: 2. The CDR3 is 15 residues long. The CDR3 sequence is CASSGLAGSSYEQYF. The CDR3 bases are TGTGCCAGCAGTGGACTAGCGGGGAGCTCCTACGAGCAGTACTTC.

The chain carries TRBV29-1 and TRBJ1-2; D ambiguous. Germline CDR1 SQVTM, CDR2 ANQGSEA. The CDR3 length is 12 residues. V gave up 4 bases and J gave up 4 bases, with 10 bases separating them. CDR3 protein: CSVVAGAYGYTF. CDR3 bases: TGCAGCGTTGTTGCAGGCGCCTATGGCTACACCTTC.

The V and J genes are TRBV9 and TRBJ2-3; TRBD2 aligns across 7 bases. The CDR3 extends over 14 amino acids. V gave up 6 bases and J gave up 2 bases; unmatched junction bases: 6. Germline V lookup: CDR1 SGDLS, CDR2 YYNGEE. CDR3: CASNRLAYTDTQYF. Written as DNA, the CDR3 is TGTGCCAGCAACAGACTAGCCTACACAGATACGCAGTATTTT.

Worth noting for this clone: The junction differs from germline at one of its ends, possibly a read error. CDR3 DNA sequence: TGTTCCAGCAGCACGGGACAGGCTACCGGGGAGCTGTTTTTT. Translation: CSSSTGQATGELFF. The chain uses TRBV7-9 and TRBJ2-2, with 8 bases fitting TRBD1. The CDR3 spans 14 residues. Germline loops: CDR1 SEHNR, CDR2 FQNEAQ (reference sequence). The variable domain in full, with the rest retrieved from reference TRBV7-9 and TRBJ2-2, is DTGVSQNPRHKITKRGQNVTFRCDPISEHNRLYWYRQTLGQGPEFLTYFQNEAQLEKSRLLSDRFSAERPKGSFSTLEIQRTEQGDSAMYLCSSSTGQATGELFFGEGSRLTVL.

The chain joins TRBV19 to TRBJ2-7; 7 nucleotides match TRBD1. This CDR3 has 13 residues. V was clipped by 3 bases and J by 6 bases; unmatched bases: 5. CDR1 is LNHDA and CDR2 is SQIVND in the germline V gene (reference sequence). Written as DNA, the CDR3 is TGTGCCAGTAGTATGAAGGCAGGGGGCGAGCAGTACTTC. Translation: CASSMKAGGEQYF.

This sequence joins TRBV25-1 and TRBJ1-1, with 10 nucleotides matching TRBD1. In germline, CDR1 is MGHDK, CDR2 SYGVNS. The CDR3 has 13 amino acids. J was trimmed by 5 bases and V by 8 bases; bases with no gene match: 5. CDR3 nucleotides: TGTGCCAGCTTTGGACAGGGGGTAACTGAAGCTTTCTTT. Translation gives CASFGQGVTEAFF. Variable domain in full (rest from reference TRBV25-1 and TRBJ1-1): EADIYQTPRYLVIGTGKKITLECSQTMGHDKMYWYQQDPGMELHLIHYSYGVNSTEKGDLSSESTVSRIRTEHFPLTLESARPSHTSQYLCASFGQGVTEAFFGQGTRLTVV.

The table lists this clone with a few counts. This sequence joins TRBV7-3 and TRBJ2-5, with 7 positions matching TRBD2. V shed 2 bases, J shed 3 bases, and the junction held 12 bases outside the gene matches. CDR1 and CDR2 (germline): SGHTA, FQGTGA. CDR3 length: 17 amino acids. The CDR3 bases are TGTGCCAGCAGCTTACTCGCCTCCCCCGGGGGGAAAGAGACCCAGTACTTC. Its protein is CASSLLASPGGKETQYF.

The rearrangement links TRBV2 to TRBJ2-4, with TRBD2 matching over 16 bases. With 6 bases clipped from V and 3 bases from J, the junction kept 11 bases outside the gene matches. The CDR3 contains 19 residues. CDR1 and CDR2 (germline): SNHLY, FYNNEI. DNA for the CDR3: TGTGCCAGCAGGAAGGGACTAGCGGGGGGGTCTAGCGGCAAAAACATTCAGTACTTC. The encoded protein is CASRKGLAGGSSGKNIQYF.

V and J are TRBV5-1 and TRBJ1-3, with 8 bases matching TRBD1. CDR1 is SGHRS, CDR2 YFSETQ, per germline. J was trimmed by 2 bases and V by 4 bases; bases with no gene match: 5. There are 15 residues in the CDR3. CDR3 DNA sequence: TGCGCCAGCAGCAGGTCGACAGGGGCTGGAAACACCATATATTTT. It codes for CASSRSTGAGNTIYF.

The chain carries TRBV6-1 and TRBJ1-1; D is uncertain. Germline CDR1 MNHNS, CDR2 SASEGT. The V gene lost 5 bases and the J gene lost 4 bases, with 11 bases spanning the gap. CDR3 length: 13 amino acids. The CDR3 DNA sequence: TGTGCCAGCAGTTCAACCTACAGCACTGAAGCTTTCTTT. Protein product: CASSSTYSTEAFF.

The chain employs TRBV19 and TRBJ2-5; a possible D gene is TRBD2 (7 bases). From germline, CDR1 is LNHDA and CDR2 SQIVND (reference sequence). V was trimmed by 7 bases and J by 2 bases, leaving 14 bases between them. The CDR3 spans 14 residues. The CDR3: CASKRGALQETQYF. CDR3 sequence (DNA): TGTGCCAGTAAACGGGGGGCCTTACAAGAGACCCAGTACTTC. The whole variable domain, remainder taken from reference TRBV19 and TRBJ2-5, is DGGITQSPKYLFRKEGQNVTLSCEQNLNHDAMYWYRQDPGQGLRLIYYSQIVNDFQKGDIAEGYSVSREKKESFPLTVTSAQKNPTAFYLCASKRGALQETQYFGPGTRLLVL.

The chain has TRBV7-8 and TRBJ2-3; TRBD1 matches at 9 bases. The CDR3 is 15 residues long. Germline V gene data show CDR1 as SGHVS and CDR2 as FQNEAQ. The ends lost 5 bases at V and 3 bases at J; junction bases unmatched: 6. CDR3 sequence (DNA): TGTGCCAGCAGCGGCCCGACAGGGGGGACAGATACGCAGTATTTT. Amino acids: CASSGPTGGTDTQYF. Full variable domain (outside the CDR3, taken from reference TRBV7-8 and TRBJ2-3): GAGVSQSPRYKVAKRGQDVALRCDPISGHVSLFWYQQALGQGPEFLTYFQNEAQLDKSGLPSDRFFAERPEGSVSTLKIQRTQQEDSAVYLCASSGPTGGTDTQYFGPGTRLTVL.

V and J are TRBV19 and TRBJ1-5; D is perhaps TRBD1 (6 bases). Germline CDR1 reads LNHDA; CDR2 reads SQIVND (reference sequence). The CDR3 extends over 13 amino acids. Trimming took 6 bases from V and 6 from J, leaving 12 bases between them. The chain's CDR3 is CASSQTGPQPQHF. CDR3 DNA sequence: TGTGCCAGTAGCCAAACAGGGCCTCAGCCCCAGCATTTT.

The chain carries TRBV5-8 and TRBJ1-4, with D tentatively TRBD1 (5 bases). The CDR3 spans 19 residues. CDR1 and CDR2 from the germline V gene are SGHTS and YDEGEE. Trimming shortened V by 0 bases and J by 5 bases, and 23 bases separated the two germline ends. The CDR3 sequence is CASSLGLGVSSLSNEKLFF. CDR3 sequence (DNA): TGTGCCAGCAGCTTGGGCTTAGGGGTTTCGTCTTTATCGAATGAAAAACTGTTTTTT.

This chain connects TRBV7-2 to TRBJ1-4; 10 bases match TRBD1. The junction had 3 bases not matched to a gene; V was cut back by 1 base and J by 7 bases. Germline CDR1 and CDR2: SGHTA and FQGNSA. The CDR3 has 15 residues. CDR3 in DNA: TGTGCCAGCAGCTTAGGTGGGACAGGGGTTGAAAAACTGTTTTTT. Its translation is CASSLGGTGVEKLFF.

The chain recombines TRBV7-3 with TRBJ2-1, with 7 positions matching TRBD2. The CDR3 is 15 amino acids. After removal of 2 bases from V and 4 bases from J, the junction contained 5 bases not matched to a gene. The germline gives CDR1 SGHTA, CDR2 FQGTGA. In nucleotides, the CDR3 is TGTGCCAGCAGCTTATGGAGTAGCGGGTACAATGAGCAGTTCTTC. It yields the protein CASSLWSSGYNEQFF.

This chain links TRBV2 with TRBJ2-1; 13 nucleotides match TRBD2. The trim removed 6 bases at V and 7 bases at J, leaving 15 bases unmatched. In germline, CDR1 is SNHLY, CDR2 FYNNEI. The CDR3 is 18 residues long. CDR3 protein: CASRKGLAGRGMKNEQFF. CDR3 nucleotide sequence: TGTGCCAGCAGGAAGGGACTAGCGGGGAGAGGAATGAAGAATGAGCAGTTCTTC.

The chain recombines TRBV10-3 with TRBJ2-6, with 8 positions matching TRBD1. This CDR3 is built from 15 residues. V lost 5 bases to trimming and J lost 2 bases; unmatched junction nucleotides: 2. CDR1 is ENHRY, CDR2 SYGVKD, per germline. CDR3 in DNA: TGTGCCATCAGTCGGACAGGGACTGGGGCCAACGTCCTGACTTTC. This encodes CAISRTGTGANVLTF.